These 23 T cell receptor beta chains originate from one sample sequenced in a study of T cell changes during pregnancy in multiple sclerosis. Sequenced by immunoSEQ multiplex PCR; TCRdb stores in-frame clones only, minus some. This table has over 65,000 clones, roughly 94% appearing once. The source material was peripheral blood, sampled in the third trimester of pregnancy. The receptors come from a female donor with multiple sclerosis, enrolled in a pregnancy study.

This clone was detected once. The chain joins TRBV7-6 to TRBJ2-4; the D gene is possibly TRBD2 (5 bases). The CDR3 loop spans 14 amino acids. Per germline, CDR1 SGHVS and CDR2 FNYEAQ. Trimming took off 6 bases at V and 3 bases at J, with 12 bases between the two ends. This CDR3 reads CASSHLGDKNIQYF. The DNA of the CDR3 is TGTGCCAGCAGTCACCTGGGAGACAAAAACATTCAGTACTTC.

V gene TRBV28 combines with J gene TRBJ1-1; a weak D match, TRBD1 (5 bases). The germline V and J ends were trimmed by 5 bases and 4 bases, with 17 bases remaining between them. CDR1 and CDR2 from the germline V gene are MDHEN and SYDVKM. CDR3 length: 15 amino acids. The CDR3 sequence is CASSLGGVVSTEAFF. In DNA form, the CDR3 reads TGTGCCAGCAGTCTGGGGGGGGTTGTGAGCACTGAAGCTTTCTTT.

The rearrangement links TRBV4-2 to TRBJ1-2; 7 positions agree with TRBD1. The CDR3 totals 15 residues. J gave up 0 bases and V 4 bases, and 5 bases lay outside the gene matches. Germline CDR1 LGHNA, CDR2 YNFKEQ. In DNA form, the CDR3 reads TGTGCCAGCAGCCTCCGACAGGGAGCTAACTATGGCTACACCTTC. Protein product: CASSLRQGANYGYTF.

The chain links TRBV18 to TRBJ1-2, with D possibly matching TRBD1 (5 bases). Germline values: CDR1 KGHSH, CDR2 LQKENI. Trimming left V 1 base short and J 7 bases short, with 28 bases between. The CDR3 contains 19 residues. CDR3 region: CASSPLRAGRVSPLSGYTF. CDR3 DNA sequence: TGTGCCAGCTCACCACTCCGAGCGGGCAGGGTATCCCCTTTGTCTGGCTACACCTTC.

This sequence joins TRBV12-5 and TRBJ2-6; possible D gene TRBD1, 6 bases. The CDR3 extends over 17 amino acids. Trimming removed 3 bases from V and 2 bases from J, with 14 bases in between. Germline values: CDR1 LGHNT, CDR2 FRNRAP. CDR3 residues: CASGLGQPQTGANVLTF. The DNA for the CDR3 is TGTGCTAGTGGTTTAGGACAGCCCCAAACTGGGGCCAACGTCCTGACTTTC. Full variable domain (rest looked up from reference TRBV12-5 and TRBJ2-6): DARVTQTPRHKVTEMGQEVTMRCQPILGHNTVFWYRQTMMQGLELLAYFRNRAPLDDSGMPKDRFSAEMPDATLATLKIQPSEPRDSAVYFCASGLGQPQTGANVLTFGAGSRLTVL.

The V gene is TRBV19, the J gene TRBJ1-1, with D possibly matching TRBD1 (5 bases). Germline V CDR1 and CDR2: LNHDA, SQIVND (reference sequence). V shed 5 bases and J shed 1 base, with 14 bases lying between them. The CDR3 extends over 15 amino acids. CDR3 in amino acids: CASSESPGWNTEAFF. As DNA, the CDR3 is TGTGCCAGTAGTGAAAGCCCAGGGTGGAACACTGAAGCTTTCTTT.

The gene calls are TRBV5-6 and TRBJ1-1; no definite D call. CDR3 length: 12 amino acids. CDR1 SGHDT and CDR2 YYEEEE come from the germline V gene. Trimming removed 4 bases from V and 4 bases from J, with 8 bases in between. CDR3 region: CASSPSGTEAFF. CDR3 bases: TGTGCCAGCAGCCCGTCAGGCACTGAAGCTTTCTTT. The complete variable domain, with remaining parts taken from reference TRBV5-6 and TRBJ1-1, reads DAGVTQSPTHLIKTRGQQVTLRCSPKSGHDTVSWYQQALGQGPQFIFQYYEEEERQRGNFPDRFSGHQFPNYSSELNVNALLLGDSALYLCASSPSGTEAFFGQGTRLTVV.

The chain employs TRBV7-2 and TRBJ2-3, with 9 bases that match TRBD2. The CDR3 is made up of 15 amino acids. Germline V gene lookup returns CDR1 SGHTA and CDR2 FQGNSA. The J segment lost 6 bases and the V segment lost 1 base, leaving 5 bases of the junction unmatched. CDR3 in amino acids: CASSLVAGGRDTQYF. CDR3 sequence (DNA): TGTGCCAGCAGCTTAGTGGCGGGGGGGCGTGATACGCAGTATTTT.

This clone has a single count. The chain employs TRBV9 and TRBJ1-2; 7 bases fit TRBD1. Germline values: CDR1 SGDLS, CDR2 YYNGEE. This CDR3 contains 14 residues. J gave up 0 bases and V 5 bases, and 4 bases lay outside the gene matches. The CDR3 loop is CASRKTGPNYGYTF. The CDR3 DNA reads as TGTGCCAGCAGAAAGACAGGGCCTAACTATGGCTACACCTTC.

This chain connects TRBV19 to TRBJ1-2; tentatively, D is TRBD1 (5 bases). Trimming took 1 base from V and 7 from J, leaving 10 bases between them. Germline CDR1 LNHDA, CDR2 SQIVND (reference sequence). CDR3 length: 13 residues. CDR3 bases: TGTGCCAGTAGTATAGGGGGCTCTAGTGGCTACACCTTC. It specifies CASSIGGSSGYTF.

J is TRBJ2-5 and V is TRBV4-2; 8 nucleotides match TRBD2. The V gene's germline CDR1 is LGHNA and CDR2 YNFKEQ. Losses at the gene ends were 0 bases for V and 5 bases for J; bases not matched to a gene: 5. The CDR3 is 15 amino acids. The CDR3 DNA reads TGTGCCAGCAGCCAAGAACGGGAGGGTGGGGAGACCCAGTACTTC. This gives the protein CASSQEREGGETQYF.

The chain is built from TRBV9 and TRBJ2-1, with a tentative D call TRBD2 (6 bases). The CDR3 is 13 residues long. CDR1 is SGDLS and CDR2 is YYNGEE in the germline V gene. Trimming removed 0 bases at V and 6 bases at J, with 7 bases between. As DNA, the CDR3 is TGTGCCAGCAGCGTAGGGACTACCAATGAGCAGTTCTTC. It yields the protein CASSVGTTNEQFF.

CDR3 sequence: CASSLRGDTEAFF. The CDR3 DNA follows: TGTGCCAGCAGCTTACGCGGGGACACTGAAGCTTTCTTT. This chain connects TRBV7-2 to TRBJ1-1; no clear D gene. This CDR3 has 13 amino acids. Looked up from germline, CDR1 is SGHTA and CDR2 is FQGNSA. V lost 2 bases to trimming and J lost 3 bases, with 7 bases between them. The variable domain in full, completed from reference TRBV7-2 and TRBJ1-1, reads GAGVSQSPSNKVTEKGKDVELRCDPISGHTALYWYRQSLGQGLEFLIYFQGNSAPDKSGLPSDRFSAERTGGSVSTLTIQRTQQEDSAVYLCASSLRGDTEAFFGQGTRLTVV.

The chain uses TRBV18 and TRBJ2-6; a possible D gene is TRBD2 (6 bases). The germline gives CDR1 KGHSH, CDR2 LQKENI. Trimming removed 6 bases at V and 0 bases at J, with 9 bases between. The CDR3 length is 15 residues. CDR3 amino acids: CASSEGGSGANVLTF. CDR3 sequence (DNA): TGTGCCAGCTCCGAGGGAGGCTCTGGGGCCAACGTCCTGACTTTC.

This clone was seen a single time. This chain joins TRBV10-3 and TRBJ2-7, with 12 bases lining up with TRBD1. J was trimmed by 7 bases and V by 4 bases; bases with no gene match: 14. Germline-derived CDR1 and CDR2 are ENHRY and SYGVKD. This CDR3 spans 17 amino acids. This CDR3 is CAISASPGTGGINEQYF. CDR3 DNA: TGTGCCATCAGTGCATCCCCAGGGACAGGGGGCATCAATGAGCAGTACTTC.

CDR3 protein: CASTRGLNNQPQHF. The CDR3 coding sequence is TGTGCCAGCACCCGAGGGCTCAACAATCAGCCCCAGCATTTT. V and J are TRBV6-1 and TRBJ1-5; unclear D gene. The germline V gene encodes CDR1 MNHNS and CDR2 SASEGT. The CDR3 runs to 14 residues. V was pared by 7 bases and J by 3 bases, with 13 bases between.

This clone was seen more than once but under ten times. The chain joins TRBV6-4 to TRBJ2-3, with 16 bases lining up with TRBD2. From germline, CDR1 is MRHNA and CDR2 SNTAGT. The V gene end was trimmed by 0 bases and the J gene end by 1 base; junction bases not matched to a gene: 1. CDR3 length equals 18 residues. CDR3 sequence (DNA): TGTGCCAGCAGTGACTCGGGGACTAGCGGGGGGGGCACAGATACGCAGTATTTT. It translates to CASSDSGTSGGGTDTQYF.

For this clone: The identical CDR3 is also encoded by other nucleotide sequences in the sample. The rearrangement joins TRBV7-9 to TRBJ1-4; D is perhaps TRBD1 (5 bases). Germline V gene data show CDR1 as SEHNR and CDR2 as FQNEAQ (reference sequence). Trimming removed 5 bases from V and 7 bases from J, with 17 bases in between. CDR3 length equals 15 residues. The CDR3 here is CASSGTGGFSEKLFF. Here the CDR3 DNA reads TGTGCCAGCAGCGGTACGGGGGGTTTCAGTGAAAAACTGTTTTTT.

This sequence joins TRBV7-2 and TRBJ2-1; tentatively, D is TRBD2 (8 bases). V gave up 2 bases and J gave up 7 bases, with 18 bases separating them. This CDR3 has 16 amino acids. Germline lookup yields CDR1 SGHTA and CDR2 FQGNSA. CDR3 residues: CASSLTGGAGGNEQFF. CDR3 in DNA: TGTGCCAGCAGCTTAACGGGGGGGGCAGGGGGTAATGAGCAGTTCTTC.

With respect to this clone: The junction and the germline gene differ at one end; a read error may be behind it. The V call is TRBV5-4, the J call TRBJ2-5, with D possibly being TRBD1 (6 bases). CDR3 length: 16 residues. CDR1 is SGHNT, CDR2 YYREEE, per germline (reference sequence). The chain's CDR3 is CASSLGPRTDQETQYF. The CDR3 nucleotides read TGTGCCAGCAGTTTGGGCCCGCGGACAGATCAAGAGACCCAGTACTTC.

The sample holds one count of this clone. The chain is built from TRBV2 and TRBJ1-5, with D possibly being TRBD1 (5 bases). Germline values: CDR1 SNHLY, CDR2 FYNNEI. Trimming pared 3 bases from V and 3 bases from J, leaving 12 bases between. CDR3 length: 15 residues. This CDR3 is CASSEEQAPNQPQHF. The CDR3 DNA sequence: TGTGCCAGCAGTGAGGAACAGGCCCCCAATCAGCCCCAGCATTTT.

The chain employs TRBV14 and TRBJ2-1; TRBD2 matches 9 bases. CDR3 length: 15 residues. The ends lost 1 base at V and 8 bases at J; junction bases unmatched: 6. Germline V gene lookup returns CDR1 SGHDN and CDR2 FVKESK. CDR3 protein: CASSQARGGLYEQFF. In DNA, the CDR3 is TGTGCCAGCAGCCAAGCGCGGGGGGGTTTGTATGAGCAGTTCTTC.

The genes are TRBV7-2 and TRBJ2-1, with a weak D call TRBD2 (6 bases). CDR3 length: 12 amino acids. CDR1 is SGHTA and CDR2 is FQGNSA in the germline V gene. V was pared by 5 bases and J by 5 bases, with 7 bases between. The CDR3 bases are TGTGCCAGCAGCCCGGGGGACAATGAGCAGTTCTTC. This sequence encodes CASSPGDNEQFF.